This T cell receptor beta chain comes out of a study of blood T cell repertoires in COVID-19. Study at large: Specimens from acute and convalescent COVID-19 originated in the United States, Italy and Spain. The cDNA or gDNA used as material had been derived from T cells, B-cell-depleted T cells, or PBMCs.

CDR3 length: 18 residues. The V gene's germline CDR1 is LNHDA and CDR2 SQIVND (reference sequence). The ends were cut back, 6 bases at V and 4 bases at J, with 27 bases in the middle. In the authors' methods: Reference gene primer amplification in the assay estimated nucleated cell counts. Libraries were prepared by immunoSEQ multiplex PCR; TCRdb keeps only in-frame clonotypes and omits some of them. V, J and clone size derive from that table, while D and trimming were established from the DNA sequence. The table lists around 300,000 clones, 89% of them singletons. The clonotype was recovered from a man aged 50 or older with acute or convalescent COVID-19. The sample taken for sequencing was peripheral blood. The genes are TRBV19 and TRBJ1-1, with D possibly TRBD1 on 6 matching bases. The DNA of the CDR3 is TGTGCCAGTAGCCCCTCCGCTCGGGACCCCCGAGGGGGCACTGAAGCTTTCTTT. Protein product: CASSPSARDPRGGTEAFF.